What follows describes a single T cell receptor beta chain. CDR1 is MDHEN, CDR2 SYDVKM, per germline. Deletions cut 8 bases from V and 4 bases from J, with 20 bases between. The CDR3 has 15 amino acids. The sample is drawn from a study of relationships among human T cell subsets. From mRNA, alpha and beta CDR3 regions were amplified using semiquantitative ARM-PCR. Tagged nested gene-specific primers were used first, then communal superprimers amplified exponentially. Nested primers were removed by exonuclease before the second PCR round. TCRdb re-called the multiplex PCR reads with MiXCR, one entry per CDR3 protein. The table has fewer than 15,000 distinct CDR3 sequences, over 45% seen once; the top ten hold roughly 2%. CD4+CD25+ regulatory T cells came from anti-CD25 bead selection of positively selected CD4+ cells.

This chain connects TRBV28 to TRBJ1-1, with D uncertain. The clonotype originates from a man aged 40-49 years in good health. The sample comprised Tregs sorted from blood. CDR3 in amino acids: CASSPSGGMSTEAFF. Written as DNA, the CDR3 is TGTGCCAGCTCCCCCTCTGGCGGGATGAGCACTGAAGCTTTCTTT.